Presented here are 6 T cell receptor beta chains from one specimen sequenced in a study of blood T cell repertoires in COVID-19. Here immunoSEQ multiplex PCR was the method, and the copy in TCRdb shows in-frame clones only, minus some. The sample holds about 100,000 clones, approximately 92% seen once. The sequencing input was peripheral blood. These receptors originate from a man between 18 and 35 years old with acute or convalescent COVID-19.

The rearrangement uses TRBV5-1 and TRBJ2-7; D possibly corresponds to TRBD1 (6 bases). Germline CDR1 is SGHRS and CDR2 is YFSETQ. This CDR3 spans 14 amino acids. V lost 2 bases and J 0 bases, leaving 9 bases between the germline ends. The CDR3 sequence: CASSFRGPSYEQYF. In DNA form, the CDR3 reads TGCGCCAGCAGCTTCAGGGGTCCCTCCTACGAGCAGTACTTC.

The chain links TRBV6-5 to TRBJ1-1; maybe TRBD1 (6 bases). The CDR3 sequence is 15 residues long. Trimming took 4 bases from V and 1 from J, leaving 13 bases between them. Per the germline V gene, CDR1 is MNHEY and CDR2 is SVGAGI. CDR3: CASSSVDRRNTEAFF. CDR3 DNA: TGTGCCAGCAGTTCTGTAGACAGGCGGAACACTGAAGCTTTCTTT.

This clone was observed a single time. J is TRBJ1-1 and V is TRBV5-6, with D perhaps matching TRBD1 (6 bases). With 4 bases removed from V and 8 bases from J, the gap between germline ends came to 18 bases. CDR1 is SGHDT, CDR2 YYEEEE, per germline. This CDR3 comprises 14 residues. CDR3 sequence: CASSPGQFLIEAFF. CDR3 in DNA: TGTGCCAGCAGCCCAGGACAGTTTTTGATAGAAGCTTTCTTT.

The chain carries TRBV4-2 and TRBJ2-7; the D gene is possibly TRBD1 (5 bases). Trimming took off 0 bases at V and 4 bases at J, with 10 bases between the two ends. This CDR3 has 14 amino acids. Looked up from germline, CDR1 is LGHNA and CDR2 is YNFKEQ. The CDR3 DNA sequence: TGTGCCAGCAGCCAAGATCCCTCAGGGTACGAGCAGTACTTC. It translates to CASSQDPSGYEQYF.

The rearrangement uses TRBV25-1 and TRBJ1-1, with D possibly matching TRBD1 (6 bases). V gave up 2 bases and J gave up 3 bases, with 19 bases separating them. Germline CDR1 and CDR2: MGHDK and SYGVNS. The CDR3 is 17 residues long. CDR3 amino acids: CASSEQGKGARDTEAFF. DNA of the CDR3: TGTGCCAGCAGTGAACAGGGGAAGGGAGCCAGGGACACTGAAGCTTTCTTT.

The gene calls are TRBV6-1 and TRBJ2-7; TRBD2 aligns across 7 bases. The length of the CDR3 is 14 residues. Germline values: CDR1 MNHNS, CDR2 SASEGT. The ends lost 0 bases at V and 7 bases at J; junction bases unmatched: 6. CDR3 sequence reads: CASSEAGREREQYF. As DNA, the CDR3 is TGTGCCAGCAGTGAAGCGGGGAGGGAAAGGGAGCAGTACTTC.